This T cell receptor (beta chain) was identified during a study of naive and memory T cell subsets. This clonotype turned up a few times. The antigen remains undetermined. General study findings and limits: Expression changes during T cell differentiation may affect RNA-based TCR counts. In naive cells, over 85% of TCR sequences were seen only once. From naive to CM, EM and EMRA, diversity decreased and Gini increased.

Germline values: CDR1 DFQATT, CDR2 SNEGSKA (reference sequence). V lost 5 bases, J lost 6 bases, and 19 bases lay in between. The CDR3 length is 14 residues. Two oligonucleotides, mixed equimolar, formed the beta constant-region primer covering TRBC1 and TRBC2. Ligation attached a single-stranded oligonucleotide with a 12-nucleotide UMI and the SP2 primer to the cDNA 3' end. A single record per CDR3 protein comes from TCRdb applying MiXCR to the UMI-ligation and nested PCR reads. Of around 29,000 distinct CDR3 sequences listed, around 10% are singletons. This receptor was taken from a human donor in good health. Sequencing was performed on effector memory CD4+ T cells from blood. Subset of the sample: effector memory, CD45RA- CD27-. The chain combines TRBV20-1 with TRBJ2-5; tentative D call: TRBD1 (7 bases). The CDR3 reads CSAVQGIGGKTQYF. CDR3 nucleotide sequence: TGCAGTGCTGTACAGGGGATCGGGGGAAAGACCCAGTACTTC.